This TCR beta chain is from a study of T cell repertoires in cytomegalovirus infection. Study-level information: Carrying CMV and the relevant HLA type showed in public TCR beta signatures.

MiXCR was run by TCRdb on the reads, yielding one entry per CDR3 protein. The sample includes about 440,000 distinct CDR3 sequences, 30% to 40% of them seen just once. This clonotype has more than one count but fewer than ten. Its cognate antigen is unknown. The CDR3 totals 15 residues. The junction had 8 bases not matched to a gene; V was cut back by 5 bases and J by 5 bases. Study-level points and caveats: The cumulative frequency of public TCR beta families identified carriers of CMV plus the relevant HLA.

The TCR sequence derives from a human donor in good health (CMV status not recorded). Some clones in this sample may be carry-over from other donors' samples. The chain uses TRBV12-3 or TRBV12-4 and TRBJ1-1, with 10 bases fitting TRBD1. What was sequenced was PBMCs. Here the CDR3 DNA reads TGTGCCAGCAGTGTCGGGGGGACAGGGGCTACTGAAGCTTTCTTT. As protein: CASSVGGTGATEAFF.